The 13 T cell receptor beta chains presented below share a single source sample, sequenced in a study of T cell responses to AZD1222 COVID-19 vaccine. Produced via immunoSEQ multiplex PCR; TCRdb's table is partial and in-frame only. The sample has some 60,000 clones; roughly 90% are singletons. The input for sequencing was peripheral blood, taken 28 days after the second AZD1222 dose. These receptors originate from an adult who received the AZD1222 COVID-19 vaccine.

This chain links TRBV19 with TRBJ2-7; D unclear. This CDR3 has 13 amino acids. Germline loops: CDR1 LNHDA, CDR2 SQIVND (reference sequence). Trimming cost V 3 bases and J 5 bases, with 11 bases left between them. The CDR3 DNA sequence: TGTGCCAGTAGTATGATGACGTCAAACGAGCAGTACTTC. It yields the protein CASSMMTSNEQYF.

CDR3 residues: CASSSRDRDTSYEQYF. The CDR3 nucleotides are TGTGCCAGCAGTTCTAGGGACCGGGACACTTCCTACGAGCAGTACTTC. This rearrangement joins TRBV28 to TRBJ2-7, with a weak D call TRBD1 (6 bases). This CDR3 is built from 16 residues. The V gene lost 4 bases and the J gene lost 1 base, with 17 bases spanning the gap. Looked up from germline, CDR1 is MDHEN and CDR2 is SYDVKM.

V is TRBV5-1 and J is TRBJ1-5; the match to TRBD1 covers 7 bases. The germline V gene has CDR1 SGHRS and CDR2 YFSETQ. V lost 0 bases and J lost 5; bases outside the gene matches: 5. The CDR3 consists of 15 residues. The CDR3 bases are TGCGCCAGCAGCTTGGGGGACAGCCCATATCAGCCCCAGCATTTT. It translates to CASSLGDSPYQPQHF.

This sequence joins TRBV6-2 or TRBV6-3 and TRBJ1-2, with D uncertain. This CDR3 is built from 13 residues. V lost 5 bases to trimming and J lost 1 base, with 8 bases between them. Germline-derived CDR1 and CDR2 are MNHEY and SVGEGT. The CDR3 nucleotides are TGTGCCAGCAGTAACGACGGTAACTATGGCTACACCTTC. Translating it yields CASSNDGNYGYTF.

The rearrangement uses TRBV6-5 and TRBJ2-5, with D possibly called TRBD1 or TRBD2 (5 bases each). Between the trimmed V and J ends, which lost 3 bases and 7 bases, there was a span of 15 bases. This CDR3 comprises 14 residues. Germline loops: CDR1 MNHEY, CDR2 SVGAGI. CDR3: CASSYGAGGGTQYF. The CDR3 DNA follows: TGTGCCAGCAGTTATGGGGCGGGTGGTGGGACCCAGTACTTC.

The chain carries TRBV19 and TRBJ2-2, with D unresolved. Germline lookup yields CDR1 LNHDA and CDR2 SQIVND (reference sequence). The CDR3 loop spans 13 amino acids. V lost 5 bases and J lost 5, with 9 bases in between. CDR3 loop: CASSELVTGELFF. The DNA of the CDR3 is TGTGCCAGTAGTGAACTCGTTACCGGGGAGCTGTTTTTT. Full variable domain (rest looked up from reference TRBV19 and TRBJ2-2): DGGITQSPKYLFRKEGQNVTLSCEQNLNHDAMYWYRQDPGQGLRLIYYSQIVNDFQKGDIAEGYSVSREKKESFPLTVTSAQKNPTAFYLCASSELVTGELFFGEGSRLTVL.

V and J are TRBV27 and TRBJ1-4; D is possibly TRBD1 (5 bases). The CDR3 is made up of 14 amino acids. The germline V and J ends were trimmed by 10 bases and 4 bases, with 16 bases remaining between them. The germline V gene has CDR1 MNHEY and CDR2 SMNVEV (reference sequence). In DNA form, the CDR3 reads TGTGCCACCTCCCGATGGGGGGGTAATGAAAAACTGTTTTTT. This encodes CATSRWGGNEKLFF.

The genes are TRBV6-5 and TRBJ1-4; D is uncertain. This CDR3 region has 14 residues. V was shortened by 2 bases and J by 7 bases, with 11 bases between the two germline ends. Germline V gene data show CDR1 as MNHEY and CDR2 as SVGAGI. CDR3 coding DNA: TGTGCCAGCAGTTACGGCCGGAAGGGTGAAAAACTGTTTTTT. Its protein is CASSYGRKGEKLFF.

This clone has just one count. The chain joins TRBV19 to TRBJ1-3; the match to TRBD1 covers 9 bases. CDR3 length: 19 residues. V shed 3 bases, J shed 0 bases, and the junction held 12 bases outside the gene matches. Germline V CDR1 and CDR2: LNHDA, SQIVND (reference sequence). CDR3 in amino acids: CASSIDRGSVIGSGNTIYF. CDR3 sequence (DNA): TGTGCCAGTAGTATCGACAGGGGGTCCGTGATTGGCTCTGGAAACACCATATATTTT.

The chain employs TRBV12-3 or TRBV12-4 and TRBJ2-7; D ambiguous. This CDR3 spans 12 amino acids. Trimming cost V 6 bases and J 5 bases, with 11 bases left between them. CDR3 sequence: CASSALIHEQYF. Written as DNA, the CDR3 is TGTGCCAGCAGCGCCCTAATACACGAGCAGTACTTC.

The chain joins TRBV27 to TRBJ2-5; D may be TRBD1 or TRBD2 (5 bases each). Trimming took off 3 bases at V and 5 bases at J, with 10 bases between the two ends. The germline CDR1 and CDR2 sequences are MNHEY and SMNVEV (reference sequence). This CDR3 spans 13 amino acids. CDR3 in amino acids: CASSLKGRETQYF. In DNA, the CDR3 is TGTGCCAGCAGTTTGAAGGGACGGGAGACCCAGTACTTC.

The CDR3 sequence is CASSPREGAANEKLFF. The CDR3 region has the DNA TGTGCCAGCTCACCCCGGGAGGGGGCAGCTAATGAAAAACTGTTTTTT. The rearrangement joins TRBV18 to TRBJ1-4; 7 bases agree with TRBD1. The CDR3 loop spans 16 amino acids. Germline-derived CDR1 and CDR2 are KGHSH and LQKENI. V lost 3 bases, J lost 3 bases, and 7 bases stayed unmatched.

The V call is TRBV9, the J call TRBJ1-6; TRBD1 matches at 7 bases. The germline CDR1 and CDR2 sequences are SGDLS and YYNGEE. Germline trimming cut 3 bases from V and 7 bases from J; bases unmatched to any gene: 1. This CDR3 is built from 13 residues. DNA of the CDR3: TGTGCCAGCAGCGAACAGGGGAATTCACCCCTCCACTTT. Amino acids: CASSEQGNSPLHF.